The present T cell receptor (beta chain) was sequenced within a study of cytomegalovirus exposure and HLA in healthy donors. V lost 2 bases to trimming and J lost 6 bases, with 11 bases between them. Per germline, CDR1 SGDLS and CDR2 YYNGEE. The CDR3 has 13 amino acids. There are a few counts of this clone. What it binds is unknown. A multiplex PCR was run with 60 Vbeta primers and 13 Jbeta primers. Assay used: immunoSEQ multiplex PCR; TCRdb lists only in-frame clones, some missing. Of 200,000 to 250,000 clones in the sample, around 75% were seen once. Broader study findings: Analyses of presence and absence presupposed an approximately uniform sequencing depth across donors. An observed cluster of highly shared sequence variants was recorded as a likely sequencing artifact. Relative to equally common others, HLA-associated TCR beta chains showed greater clonal expansion in a later analysis.

The sequencing input was PBMCs. This receptor was taken from a woman aged 25 to 39 in good health and CMV-seronegative. This chain joins TRBV9 and TRBJ1-2; a weak D match, TRBD1 (5 bases). CDR3 region: CASSVWGRDGYTF. In nucleotides, the CDR3 is TGTGCCAGCAGCGTGTGGGGGAGGGATGGCTACACCTTC.